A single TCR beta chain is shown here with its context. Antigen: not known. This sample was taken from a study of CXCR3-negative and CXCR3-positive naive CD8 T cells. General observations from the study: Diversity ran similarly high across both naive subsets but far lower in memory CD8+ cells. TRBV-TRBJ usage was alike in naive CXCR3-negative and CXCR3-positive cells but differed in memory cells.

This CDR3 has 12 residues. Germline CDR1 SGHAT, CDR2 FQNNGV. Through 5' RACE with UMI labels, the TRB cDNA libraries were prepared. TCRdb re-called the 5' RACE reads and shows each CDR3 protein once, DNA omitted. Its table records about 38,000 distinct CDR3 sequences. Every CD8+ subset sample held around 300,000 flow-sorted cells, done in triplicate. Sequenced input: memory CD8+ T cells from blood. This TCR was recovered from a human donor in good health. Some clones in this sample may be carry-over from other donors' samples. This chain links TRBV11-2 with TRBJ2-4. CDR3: CASSLVENIQYF. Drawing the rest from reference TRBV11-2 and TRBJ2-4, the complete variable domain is EAGVAQSPRYKIIEKRQSVAFWCNPISGHATLYWYQQILGQGPKLLIQFQNNGVVDDSQLPKDRFSAERLKGVDSTLKIQPAKLEDSAVYLCASSLVENIQYFGAGTRLSVL.